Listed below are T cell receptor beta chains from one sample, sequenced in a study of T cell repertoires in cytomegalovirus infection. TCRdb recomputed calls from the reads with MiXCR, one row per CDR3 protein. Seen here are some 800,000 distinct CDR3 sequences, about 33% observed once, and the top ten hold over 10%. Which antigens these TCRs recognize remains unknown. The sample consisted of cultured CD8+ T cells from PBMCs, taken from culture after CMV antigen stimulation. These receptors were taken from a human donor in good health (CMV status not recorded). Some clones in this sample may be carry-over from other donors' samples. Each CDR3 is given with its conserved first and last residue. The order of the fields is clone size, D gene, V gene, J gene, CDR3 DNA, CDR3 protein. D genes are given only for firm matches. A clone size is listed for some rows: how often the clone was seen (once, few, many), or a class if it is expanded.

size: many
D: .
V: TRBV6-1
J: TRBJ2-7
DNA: TGTGCCAGCAGCCCAATGCAGGGAACCTCCTACGAGCAGTACTTC
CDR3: CASSPMQGTSYEQYF

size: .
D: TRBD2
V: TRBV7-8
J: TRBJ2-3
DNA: TGTGCCAGCAGCTTAGCGTTGCAGCGGGGGGACCCTAGCACAGATACGCAGTATTTT
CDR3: CASSLALQRGDPSTDTQYF

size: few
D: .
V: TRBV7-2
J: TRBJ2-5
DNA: TGTGCCAGCAGCTTTACCCCCGGCCCGGAGACCCAGTACTTC
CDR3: CASSFTPGPETQYF

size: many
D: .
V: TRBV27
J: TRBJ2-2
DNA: TGTGCCAGCAGTTTAGCGTCAGGGAACACCGGGGAGCTGTTTTTT
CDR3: CASSLASGNTGELFF

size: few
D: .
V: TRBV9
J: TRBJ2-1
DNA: TGTGCCAGCAGCCAGACTCCTTCCAGCTCCTACAATGAGCAGTTCTTC
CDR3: CASSQTPSSSYNEQFF

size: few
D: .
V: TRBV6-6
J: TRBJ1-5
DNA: TGTGCCAGCAGTTACGTGAGGGGAAGCAATCAGCCCCAGCATTTT
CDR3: CASSYVRGSNQPQHF

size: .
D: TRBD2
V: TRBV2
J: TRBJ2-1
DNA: TGTGCCAGCAGCGGCGGGGGAGGCTCCTACAATGAGCAGTTCTTC
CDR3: CASSGGGGSYNEQFF

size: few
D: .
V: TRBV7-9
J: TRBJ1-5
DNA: TGTGCCAGCAGCCCAACTACTTCTAGTGGTCAGCCCCAGCATTTT
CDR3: CASSPTTSSGQPQHF

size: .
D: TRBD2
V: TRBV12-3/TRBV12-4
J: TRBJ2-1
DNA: TGTGCCAGCAGCCCCCCTAGCGGGGGTTTTTATGAGCAGTTCTTC
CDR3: CASSPPSGGFYEQFF

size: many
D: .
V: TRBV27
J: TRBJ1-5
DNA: TGTGCCAGCAGCTTATCAGGCAGCAATCAGCCCCAGCATTTT
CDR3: CASSLSGSNQPQHF

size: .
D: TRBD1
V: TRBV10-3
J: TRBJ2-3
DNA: TGTGCCATCAGCGAGGGGGCATACAGCACAGATACGCAGTATTTT
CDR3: CAISEGAYSTDTQYF

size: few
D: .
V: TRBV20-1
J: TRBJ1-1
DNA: TGCAGTGCTGGAGAAACAGTGAACACTGAAGCTTTCTTT
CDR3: CSAGETVNTEAFF

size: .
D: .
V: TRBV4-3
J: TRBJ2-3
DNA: TGCGCCAGCAGCCAAGACGGGGTCAGCACAGATACGCAGTATTTT
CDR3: CASSQDGVSTDTQYF

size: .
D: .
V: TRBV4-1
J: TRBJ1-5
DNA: TGCGCCAGCAGCCAGTCACAGAGCAATCAGCCCCAGCATTTT
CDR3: CASSQSQSNQPQHF

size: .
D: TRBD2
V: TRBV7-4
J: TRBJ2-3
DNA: TGTGCCAACAGCCCCGGACTAGCGCCACATACGCAGTATTTT
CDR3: CANSPGLAPHTQYF

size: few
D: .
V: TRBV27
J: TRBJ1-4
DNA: TGTGCCAGCTGGTCGCGGACACTAAATGAAAAACTGTTTTTT
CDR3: CASWSRTLNEKLFF

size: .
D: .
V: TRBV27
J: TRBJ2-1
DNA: TGTGCCAGCAGTTTGCCGGGTAGCGATGAGCAGTTCTTC
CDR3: CASSLPGSDEQFF

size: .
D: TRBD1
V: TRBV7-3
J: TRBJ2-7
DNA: TGTGCCAGCAGATCCGACAGGGGGCGCCCCTACGAGCAGTACTTC
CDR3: CASRSDRGRPYEQYF

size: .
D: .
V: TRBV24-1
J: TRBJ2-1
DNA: TGTGCCACCAGTGATTTAGGGGGGAGCTCCTACAATGAGCAGTTCTTC
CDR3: CATSDLGGSSYNEQFF

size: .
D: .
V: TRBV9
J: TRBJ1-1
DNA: TGTGCCAGCAGCGTTATCCTGGGGGGCCAAAACACTGAAGCTTTCTTT
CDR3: CASSVILGGQNTEAFF

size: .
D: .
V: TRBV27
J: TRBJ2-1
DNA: TGTGCCAGCAGTCCCCGGATCGGGGAAGATGAGCAGTTCTTC
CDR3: CASSPRIGEDEQFF

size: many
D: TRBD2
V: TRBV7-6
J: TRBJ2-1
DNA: TGTGCCAGCAGCTTAGCAGCGGGGACGGACTACAATGAGCAGTTCTTC
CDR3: CASSLAAGTDYNEQFF

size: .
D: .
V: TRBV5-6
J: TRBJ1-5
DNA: TGTGCCAGCAGCAATGGGGTTAGCAATCAGCCCCAGCATTTT
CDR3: CASSNGVSNQPQHF

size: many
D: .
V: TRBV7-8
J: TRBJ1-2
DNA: TGTGCCAGCAGCTTAGCAGGGGCGACGGGGAACTATGGCTACACCTTC
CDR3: CASSLAGATGNYGYTF

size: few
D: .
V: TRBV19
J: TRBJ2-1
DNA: TGTGCCAGTAGTCTAGGCACAGGGTGGGGAATGTACAATGAGCAGTTCTTC
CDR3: CASSLGTGWGMYNEQFF

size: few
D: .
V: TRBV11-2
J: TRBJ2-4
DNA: TGTGCCAGCAGCTTAGGCAGGGCGGCCAAAAACATTCAGTACTTC
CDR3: CASSLGRAAKNIQYF

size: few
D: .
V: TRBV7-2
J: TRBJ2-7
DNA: TGTGCCAGCAGCTTATCCGACGACATCGCCGAGCAGTACTTC
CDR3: CASSLSDDIAEQYF

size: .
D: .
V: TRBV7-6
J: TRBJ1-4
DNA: TGTGCCAGCAGTTTTGGCTCGGGGGAGAATGAAAAACTGTTTTTT
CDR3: CASSFGSGENEKLFF

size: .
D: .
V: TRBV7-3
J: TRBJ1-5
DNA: TGTGCTCCGGGAGTCCGTAGTTGGGAGTTCAATCAGTCCCAGCATTTT
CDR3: CAPGVRSWEFNQSQHF

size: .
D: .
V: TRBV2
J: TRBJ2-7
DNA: TGTGCCAGCAGTGAAGCGGGGCTCCTCAACGAGCAGTACTTC
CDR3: CASSEAGLLNEQYF

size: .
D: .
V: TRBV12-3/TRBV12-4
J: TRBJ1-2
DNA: TGTGCCAGCAGCCCGGGACCCGTCTTCTATGGCTACACCTTC
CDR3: CASSPGPVFYGYTF

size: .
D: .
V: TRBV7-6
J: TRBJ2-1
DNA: TGTGCCAGCAGCTTAGACCTAACGGGGGTGTTTTACAATGAGCAGTTCTTC
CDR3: CASSLDLTGVFYNEQFF

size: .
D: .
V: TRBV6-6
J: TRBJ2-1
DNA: TGTGCCAGCAGCATACGTGTAAGAAGTGATGAGCAGTTCTTC
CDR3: CASSIRVRSDEQFF

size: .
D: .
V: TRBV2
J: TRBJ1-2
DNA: TGTGCCATCCCGGACACGGTGAACGGCTACACCTTC
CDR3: CAIPDTVNGYTF

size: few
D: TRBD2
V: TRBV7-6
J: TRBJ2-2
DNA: TGTGCCAGCAGCTTCACCGGGGGGGCCTTGTCCTTAACCGGGGAGCTGTTTTTT
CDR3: CASSFTGGALSLTGELFF

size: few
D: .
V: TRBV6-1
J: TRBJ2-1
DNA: TGTGCCAGCAGTGAAGCGGCCTCCCCGAGGGATGAGCAGTTCTTC
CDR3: CASSEAASPRDEQFF

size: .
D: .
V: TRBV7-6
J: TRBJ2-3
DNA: TGTGCCACCAGGAGTTCTCGGAGCACAGATACGCAGTATTTT
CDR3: CATRSSRSTDTQYF

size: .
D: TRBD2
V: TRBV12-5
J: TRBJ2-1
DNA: TGTGCTAGTGGTTCCTCCAGCGGGGGGGCCCTCTACAATGAGCAGTTCTTC
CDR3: CASGSSSGGALYNEQFF

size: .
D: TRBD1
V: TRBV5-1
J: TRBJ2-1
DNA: TGCGCCAGCAGCTTATTACAGGGGCTCTACAATGAGCAGTTCTTC
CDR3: CASSLLQGLYNEQFF

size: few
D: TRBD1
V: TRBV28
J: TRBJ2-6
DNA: TGTGCCAGCAGTTTCGGGGACAGTTCATACTCTGGGGCCAACGTCCTGACTTTC
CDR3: CASSFGDSSYSGANVLTF

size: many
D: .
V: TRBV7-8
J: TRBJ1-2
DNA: TGTGCCAGCAGCTTAGGGCAGGGGTATTACTATGGCTACACCTTC
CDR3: CASSLGQGYYYGYTF

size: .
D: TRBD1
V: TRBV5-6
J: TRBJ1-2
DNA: TGTGCCAGCAGCCCGCCGACAGGGCTCTATGGCTACACCTTC
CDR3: CASSPPTGLYGYTF

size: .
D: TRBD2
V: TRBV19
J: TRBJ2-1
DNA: TGTGCCAGTAGTATAGAGGCTAGCGGGGTATACAATGAGCAGTTCTTC
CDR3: CASSIEASGVYNEQFF

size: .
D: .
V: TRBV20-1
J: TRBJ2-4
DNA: TGCAGTGCTAGAGATTCCGACGGCGGGGGCCGACACGGCAAAAACATTCAGTACTTC
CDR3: CSARDSDGGGRHGKNIQYF

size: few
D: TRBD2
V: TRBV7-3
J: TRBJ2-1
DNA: TGTGCCAGCAGCTTAGAGGGTAGCGGGGGGGATACAATGTTCTTC
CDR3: CASSLEGSGGDTMFF

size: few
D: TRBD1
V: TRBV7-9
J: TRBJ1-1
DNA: TGTGCCAGCAGCCTAGCCGGGACAGGGAGGACTGAAGCTTTCTTT
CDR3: CASSLAGTGRTEAFF

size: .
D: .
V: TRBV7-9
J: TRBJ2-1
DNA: TGTGCCAACAGCTCGCGGACCGACTTCCATGAGCAGTTCTTC
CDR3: CANSSRTDFHEQFF

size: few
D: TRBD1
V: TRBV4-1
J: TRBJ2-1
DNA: TGCGCCAGCAGCCAAGATGTAGTTCGGACAGGGAGCTCCTACAATGAGCAGTTCTTC
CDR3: CASSQDVVRTGSSYNEQFF

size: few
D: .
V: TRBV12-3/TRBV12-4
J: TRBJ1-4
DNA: TGTGCCACCTGGAGCAGGGCGTATGAAAAACTGTTTTTT
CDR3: CATWSRAYEKLFF

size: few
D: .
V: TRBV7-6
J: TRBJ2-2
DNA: TGTGCCAGCAGCTTAGAGAGAATCACCGGGGAGCTGTTTTTT
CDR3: CASSLERITGELFF

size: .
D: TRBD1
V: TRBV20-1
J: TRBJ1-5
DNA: TGCAGTGCTAGAGGACGGGACAGGGGATGGAATCAGCCCCAGCATTTT
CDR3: CSARGRDRGWNQPQHF

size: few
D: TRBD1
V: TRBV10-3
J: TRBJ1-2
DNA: TGTGCCATCAGTGCGCTCCTGGACAGGGGAGGAACGGGTTATGGCTACACCTTC
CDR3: CAISALLDRGGTGYGYTF

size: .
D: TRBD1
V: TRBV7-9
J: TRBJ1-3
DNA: TGTGCCAGCAGCGCGAGCCCCGGGACAGGCGGAAACACCATATATTTT
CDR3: CASSASPGTGGNTIYF

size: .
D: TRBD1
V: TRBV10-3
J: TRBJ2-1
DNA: TGTGCCATCAGAGCGACAGGGGGACACACCTACAATGAGCAGTTCTTC
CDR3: CAIRATGGHTYNEQFF

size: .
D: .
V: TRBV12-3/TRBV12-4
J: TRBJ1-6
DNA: TGTGCCAGCAGTTTCAGAACCTTCGGGAGACCTTATAATTCACCCCTCCACTTT
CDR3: CASSFRTFGRPYNSPLHF

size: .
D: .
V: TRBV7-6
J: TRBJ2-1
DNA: TGTGCCAGCAGCCCCCCCCCGGTCCGGGGTGAGCAGTTCTTC
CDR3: CASSPPPVRGEQFF

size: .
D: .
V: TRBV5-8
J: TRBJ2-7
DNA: TGTGCCAGCAGCTTGGGACGGTCTCCCTACGAGCAGTACTTC
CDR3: CASSLGRSPYEQYF